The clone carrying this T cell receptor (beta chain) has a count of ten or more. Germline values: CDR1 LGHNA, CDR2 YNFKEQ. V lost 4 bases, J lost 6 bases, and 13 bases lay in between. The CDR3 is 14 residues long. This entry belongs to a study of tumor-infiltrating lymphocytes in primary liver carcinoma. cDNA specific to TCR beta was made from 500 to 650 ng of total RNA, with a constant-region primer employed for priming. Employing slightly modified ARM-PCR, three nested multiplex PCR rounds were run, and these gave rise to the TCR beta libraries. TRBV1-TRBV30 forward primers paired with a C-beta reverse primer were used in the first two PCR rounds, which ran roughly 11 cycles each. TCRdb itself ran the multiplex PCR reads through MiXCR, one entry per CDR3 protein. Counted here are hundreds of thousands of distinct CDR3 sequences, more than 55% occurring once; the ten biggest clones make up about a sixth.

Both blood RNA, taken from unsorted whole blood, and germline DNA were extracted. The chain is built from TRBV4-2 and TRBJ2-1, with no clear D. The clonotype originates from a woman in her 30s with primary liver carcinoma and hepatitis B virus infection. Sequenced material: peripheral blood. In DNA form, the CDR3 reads TGTGCCAGCAGCCGCCCCCCCGAGATCAATGAGCAGTTCTTC. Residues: CASSRPPEINEQFF.